This T cell receptor beta chain is drawn from a study of chronic HIV infection and antiretroviral therapy. This clonotype was seen a few times. Deletions cut 4 bases from V and 0 bases from J, with 10 bases between. The germline CDR1 and CDR2 sequences are SQVTM and ANQGSEA. The CDR3 covers 15 residues. TCRdb reprocessed the 5' RACE reads with MiXCR, giving one entry per CDR3 protein. The table records roughly 48,000 distinct CDR3 sequences, about 20% of them present only once. The clonotype comes from an adult who had HIV and had not received antiretroviral therapy, or was an uninfected healthy control (not recorded which). What was sequenced was peripheral blood. V is TRBV29-1 and J is TRBJ2-6, with no clear D. The CDR3 DNA reads TGCAGCGTTGGGGGAACCGACTCTGGGGCCAACGTCCTGACTTTC. Amino acids: CSVGGTDSGANVLTF.